This is a list of T cell receptor beta chains from one sample in a study of T-cell memory formation after mild COVID-19. TCRdb processed the 5' RACE reads anew with MiXCR; each CDR3 protein has one entry. The table shows around 400,000 distinct CDR3 sequences, with less than 25% occurring only once. Sequencing was carried out using PBMCs or a T cell subset sorted from them (not recorded which). The receptors were gathered from an adult woman who had mild COVID-19 (a few samples of this study predate the infection). Cell type and time point are not known. Both conserved end residues are part of each CDR3. Each record gives: D gene, V gene, clone size, J gene, CDR3 protein, CDR3 DNA. The D gene is left open where the match is weak. Size tells how often a clone was seen (once, few, many) or the class of an expanded clone, and some rows leave it out.

D gene: .; V gene: TRBV7-9; clone size: .; J gene: TRBJ2-1; CDR3 protein: CASSSVPDSDNEQFF; CDR3 DNA: TGTGCCAGCAGCTCCGTACCCGACAGCGACAATGAGCAGTTCTTC
D gene: TRBD2; V gene: TRBV5-1; clone size: .; J gene: TRBJ2-5; CDR3 protein: CASSPVSGGGQETQYF; CDR3 DNA: TGCGCCAGCAGCCCCGTCAGCGGGGGGGGCCAAGAGACCCAGTACTTC
D gene: .; V gene: TRBV5-1; clone size: many; J gene: TRBJ2-3; CDR3 protein: CASRDQWGGPSSNTQYF; CDR3 DNA: TGCGCCAGCAGGGACCAATGGGGGGGGCCGAGTTCGAATACGCAGTATTTT
D gene: .; V gene: TRBV7-9; clone size: .; J gene: TRBJ1-2; CDR3 protein: CASSLAVGGRLGGYTF; CDR3 DNA: TGTGCCAGCAGCTTAGCGGTAGGGGGGCGTCTCGGCGGCTACACCTTC
D gene: .; V gene: TRBV9; clone size: .; J gene: TRBJ1-2; CDR3 protein: CASSIRTDPNYGYTF; CDR3 DNA: TGTGCCAGCAGCATACGGACAGACCCTAACTATGGCTACACCTTC
D gene: TRBD1; V gene: TRBV24-1; clone size: .; J gene: TRBJ2-7; CDR3 protein: CATSDSRTGSYEQYF; CDR3 DNA: TGTGCCACCAGTGATTCTAGGACAGGGAGCTACGAGCAGTACTTC
D gene: .; V gene: TRBV24-1; clone size: .; J gene: TRBJ2-1; CDR3 protein: CATMGSSYNEQFF; CDR3 DNA: TGTGCCACCATGGGGAGCTCCTACAATGAGCAGTTCTTC
D gene: TRBD2; V gene: TRBV7-2; clone size: .; J gene: TRBJ2-3; CDR3 protein: CASSGTSGYTDTQYF; CDR3 DNA: TGTGCCAGCAGCGGTACTAGCGGCTACACAGATACGCAGTATTTT
D gene: TRBD2; V gene: TRBV29-1; clone size: .; J gene: TRBJ2-5; CDR3 protein: CSVEDSGRVETQYF; CDR3 DNA: TGCAGCGTTGAAGATAGCGGGAGGGTTGAGACCCAGTACTTC
D gene: .; V gene: TRBV12-3/TRBV12-4; clone size: .; J gene: TRBJ2-5; CDR3 protein: CASSPGLGLGETQYF; CDR3 DNA: TGTGCCAGCAGTCCGGGCCTGGGTTTGGGGGAGACCCAGTACTTC
D gene: TRBD2; V gene: TRBV11-3; clone size: few; J gene: TRBJ2-3; CDR3 protein: CASSSRTSGGGTDTQYF; CDR3 DNA: TGTGCCAGCAGCTCCCGGACTAGCGGGGGAGGAACAGATACGCAGTATTTT
D gene: TRBD2; V gene: TRBV4-3; clone size: .; J gene: TRBJ2-1; CDR3 protein: CASSQDWTSGRAGAFF; CDR3 DNA: TGCGCCAGCAGCCAAGATTGGACTAGCGGGAGGGCCGGTGCGTTCTTC
D gene: TRBD2; V gene: TRBV28; clone size: .; J gene: TRBJ2-7; CDR3 protein: CASSVAGGIYEQYF; CDR3 DNA: TGTGCCAGCAGTGTAGCGGGAGGCATTTACGAGCAGTACTTC
D gene: .; V gene: TRBV12-3/TRBV12-4; clone size: many; J gene: TRBJ1-2; CDR3 protein: CASRPGTSQWNYGYTF; CDR3 DNA: TGTGCCAGCAGACCCGGGACCTCTCAGTGGAACTATGGCTACACCTTC
D gene: .; V gene: TRBV5-1; clone size: .; J gene: TRBJ2-3; CDR3 protein: CASRMANAGTDTQYF; CDR3 DNA: TGCGCCAGCAGGATGGCAAACGCGGGGACAGATACGCAGTATTTT
D gene: .; V gene: TRBV29-1; clone size: .; J gene: TRBJ1-2; CDR3 protein: CSDGNYGYTF; CDR3 DNA: TGCAGCGACGGAAACTATGGCTACACCTTC
D gene: .; V gene: TRBV25-1; clone size: few; J gene: TRBJ1-6; CDR3 protein: CASSEFENSPLHF; CDR3 DNA: TGTGCCAGCAGTGAATTCGAGAATTCACCCCTCCACTTT
D gene: .; V gene: TRBV20-1; clone size: few; J gene: TRBJ2-1; CDR3 protein: CSARERLGPNEQFF; CDR3 DNA: TGCAGTGCTAGAGAGAGACTAGGTCCAAATGAGCAGTTCTTC
D gene: TRBD1; V gene: TRBV9; clone size: once; J gene: TRBJ2-5; CDR3 protein: CASSVGDRGETQYF; CDR3 DNA: TGTGCCAGCAGCGTAGGGGACAGGGGAGAGACCCAGTACTTC
D gene: .; V gene: TRBV6-6; clone size: few; J gene: TRBJ2-1; CDR3 protein: CASSAGQPNEQFF; CDR3 DNA: TGTGCCAGCAGTGCGGGCCAGCCCAATGAGCAGTTCTTC
D gene: .; V gene: TRBV7-9; clone size: .; J gene: TRBJ2-7; CDR3 protein: CASSLARPPVSDEQYF; CDR3 DNA: TGTGCCAGCAGCTTAGCTCGGCCCCCCGTCTCCGACGAGCAGTACTTC
D gene: TRBD2; V gene: TRBV9; clone size: few; J gene: TRBJ2-1; CDR3 protein: CASSVGISGSEYNEQFF; CDR3 DNA: TGTGCCAGCAGCGTAGGAATCAGCGGGAGTGAATACAATGAGCAGTTCTTC
D gene: .; V gene: TRBV6-6; clone size: .; J gene: TRBJ2-1; CDR3 protein: CASRRTGGGEQFF; CDR3 DNA: TGTGCCAGCAGACGTACAGGGGGGGGTGAGCAGTTCTTC
D gene: .; V gene: TRBV5-1; clone size: few; J gene: TRBJ1-1; CDR3 protein: CASSLVEGLNTEAFF; CDR3 DNA: TGCGCCAGCAGCTTGGTGGAGGGATTGAACACTGAAGCTTTCTTT
D gene: .; V gene: TRBV12-3/TRBV12-4; clone size: few; J gene: TRBJ2-1; CDR3 protein: CASSYGRVVNEQFF; CDR3 DNA: TGTGCCAGCAGTTACGGCAGGGTGGTCAATGAGCAGTTCTTC